These T cell receptor beta chains were read from a single sample in a study of cytomegalovirus exposure and HLA in healthy donors. Data came from immunoSEQ multiplex PCR; TCRdb stores just in-frame clones and leaves some out. The sample lists under 200,000 clones; more than 70% were seen once. The sequenced material came from PBMCs. The receptors come from a middle-aged woman in good health and CMV-seropositive. Each CDR3 is given without its conserved first and last residue. The order of the fields is clone size, J gene, V gene, CDR3 protein. Expanded clones get a size class; other rows say once, few or many, or leave the size out.

clone size: -
J gene: TRBJ1-1
V gene: TRBV19
CDR3 protein: ASSQTRNTEAF

clone size: few
J gene: TRBJ1-4
V gene: TRBV7-8
CDR3 protein: ASSPGLLQKEKLF

clone size: -
J gene: TRBJ2-3
V gene: TRBV11-3
CDR3 protein: ASSKGLAGERDTQY

clone size: -
J gene: TRBJ1-5
V gene: TRBV27
CDR3 protein: ASSLAGRGGQPQH

clone size: once
J gene: TRBJ1-3
V gene: TRBV28
CDR3 protein: ASSRPGTIY

clone size: few
J gene: TRBJ1-3
V gene: TRBV6-6
CDR3 protein: ASSSTGAYSGNTIY

clone size: -
J gene: TRBJ1-1
V gene: TRBV29-1
CDR3 protein: SVSRVPMNTEAF

clone size: few
J gene: TRBJ2-1
V gene: TRBV9
CDR3 protein: ASSPRLAGVMGNEQF

clone size: -
J gene: TRBJ2-1
V gene: TRBV7-9
CDR3 protein: ASSLGGVAGGPQQF

clone size: -
J gene: TRBJ1-2
V gene: TRBV29-1
CDR3 protein: SVDRGRGGYT

clone size: -
J gene: TRBJ2-7
V gene: TRBV6-5
CDR3 protein: ASSYGTSGASEQY

clone size: -
J gene: TRBJ2-3
V gene: TRBV6-1
CDR3 protein: ASSRGKTDTQY

clone size: -
J gene: TRBJ1-2
V gene: TRBV28
CDR3 protein: ASSETGSLGYGYT

clone size: -
J gene: TRBJ2-1
V gene: TRBV19
CDR3 protein: ASSPGWEEQF

clone size: -
J gene: TRBJ2-5
V gene: TRBV6-5
CDR3 protein: ASSSPGGLGGETQY

clone size: few
J gene: TRBJ1-1
V gene: TRBV5-4
CDR3 protein: ASSLAPPRVFLANTEAF

clone size: -
J gene: TRBJ2-3
V gene: TRBV6-6
CDR3 protein: ASSSNQGAGTDTQY

clone size: -
J gene: TRBJ2-1
V gene: TRBV19
CDR3 protein: ASSMGSSGTNEQF

clone size: -
J gene: TRBJ1-2
V gene: TRBV10-2
CDR3 protein: ASNVWQGATGYT

clone size: -
J gene: TRBJ2-7
V gene: TRBV11-2
CDR3 protein: ASSFTYGTSSGEQY

clone size: -
J gene: TRBJ1-2
V gene: TRBV28
CDR3 protein: ASSIGTVANGYT

clone size: -
J gene: TRBJ2-7
V gene: TRBV10-3
CDR3 protein: AISGGTSGVNYEQY

clone size: once
J gene: TRBJ2-3
V gene: TRBV30
CDR3 protein: ASRPAGLTDTQY

clone size: -
J gene: TRBJ1-2
V gene: TRBV5-1
CDR3 protein: ASSSDLGYGYT

clone size: few
J gene: TRBJ1-1
V gene: TRBV29-1
CDR3 protein: SADDRKNTEAF

clone size: -
J gene: TRBJ2-5
V gene: TRBV28
CDR3 protein: ASRGNTRETQY

clone size: -
J gene: TRBJ1-4
V gene: TRBV5-1
CDR3 protein: ASSLAEGTSGKLF

clone size: -
J gene: TRBJ1-6
V gene: TRBV27
CDR3 protein: ASSPATVSPLH

clone size: few
J gene: TRBJ1-3
V gene: TRBV18
CDR3 protein: ASSQGQGNAGNTIY

clone size: -
J gene: TRBJ2-7
V gene: TRBV14
CDR3 protein: ASSQGLLRGGDYEQY

clone size: -
J gene: TRBJ2-7
V gene: TRBV5-1
CDR3 protein: ASSFSTRDYYEQY

clone size: -
J gene: TRBJ2-5
V gene: TRBV4-1
CDR3 protein: ASSHLPYGAQETQY

clone size: -
J gene: TRBJ2-7
V gene: TRBV11-2
CDR3 protein: ASSLGVGAGGLNEQY

clone size: once
J gene: TRBJ2-1
V gene: TRBV9
CDR3 protein: ASSAQSASFNEQF

clone size: few
J gene: TRBJ2-3
V gene: TRBV19
CDR3 protein: ASSIGFAGVTDTQY

clone size: -
J gene: TRBJ2-7
V gene: TRBV5-8
CDR3 protein: ASSLETATSYEQY

clone size: -
J gene: TRBJ1-6
V gene: TRBV5-1
CDR3 protein: ASSLGVGQGINSPLH

clone size: -
J gene: TRBJ2-7
V gene: TRBV7-9
CDR3 protein: SSSPGGYEQY

clone size: -
J gene: TRBJ2-7
V gene: TRBV28
CDR3 protein: ASSLPTDTYEQY

clone size: once
J gene: TRBJ1-4
V gene: TRBV10-2
CDR3 protein: ASSGQGAGEKLF

clone size: once
J gene: TRBJ2-7
V gene: TRBV13
CDR3 protein: ASSHPDRPYEQY

clone size: once
J gene: TRBJ2-7
V gene: TRBV5-1
CDR3 protein: ASSAGATGNAYEQY

clone size: -
J gene: TRBJ2-1
V gene: TRBV18
CDR3 protein: ASSPPGVAGTEQF

clone size: few
J gene: TRBJ2-7
V gene: TRBV7-9
CDR3 protein: ASSLGGVYEQY

clone size: -
J gene: TRBJ2-7
V gene: TRBV10-3
CDR3 protein: AISERQDYYEQY

clone size: -
J gene: TRBJ1-4
V gene: TRBV6-5
CDR3 protein: ASSQALFALRSF

clone size: few
J gene: TRBJ2-3
V gene: TRBV6-5
CDR3 protein: ASSYGTSGPDTQY